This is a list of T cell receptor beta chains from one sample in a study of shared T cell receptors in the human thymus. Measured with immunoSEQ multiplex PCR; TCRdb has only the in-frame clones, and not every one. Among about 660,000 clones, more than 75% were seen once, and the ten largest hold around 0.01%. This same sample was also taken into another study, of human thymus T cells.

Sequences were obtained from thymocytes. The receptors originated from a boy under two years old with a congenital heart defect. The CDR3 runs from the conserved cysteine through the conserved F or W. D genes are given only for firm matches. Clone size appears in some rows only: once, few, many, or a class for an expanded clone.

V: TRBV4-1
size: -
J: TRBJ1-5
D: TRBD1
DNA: TGCGCCAGCAGCCAAACAGACAGGGGTTGGAATCAGCCCCAGCATTTT
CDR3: CASSQTDRGWNQPQHF

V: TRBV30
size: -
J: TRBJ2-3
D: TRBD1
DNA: TGTGCCTGGAGTGAGGGGACAGGGCGCACAGATACGCAGTATTTT
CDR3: CAWSEGTGRTDTQYF

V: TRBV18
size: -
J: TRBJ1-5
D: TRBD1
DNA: TGTGCCAGCTCACCCCCGGGACAGGGTGCAGGACCCGATAGCAATCAGCCCCAGCATTTT
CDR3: CASSPPGQGAGPDSNQPQHF

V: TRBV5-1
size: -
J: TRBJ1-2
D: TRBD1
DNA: TGCGCCAGCAGCTTGAGTGGGGACAGGGACTATGGCTACACCTTC
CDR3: CASSLSGDRDYGYTF

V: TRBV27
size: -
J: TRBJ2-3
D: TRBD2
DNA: TGTGCCAGCAGTCCTGGGACTAGCTCAAGCACAGATACGCAGTATTTT
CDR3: CASSPGTSSSTDTQYF

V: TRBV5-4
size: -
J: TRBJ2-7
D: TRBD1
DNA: TGTGCCAGCAGCTCTGACAGGGCTCTGCGGCCGGAGGATAACGAGCAGTACTTC
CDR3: CASSSDRALRPEDNEQYF

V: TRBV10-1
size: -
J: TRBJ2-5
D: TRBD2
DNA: TGCGCCAGCAGTGACCGAGCGGGAGGCCAAGAGACCCAGTACTTC
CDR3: CASSDRAGGQETQYF

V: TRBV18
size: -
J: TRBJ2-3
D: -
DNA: TGTGCCAGCTCACGGCTAGCGGAGGGGGCAGATACGCAGTATTTT
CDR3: CASSRLAEGADTQYF

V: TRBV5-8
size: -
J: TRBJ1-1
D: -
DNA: TGTGCCAGCAGCCCGGTTGACAGATACAACACTGAAGCTTTCTTT
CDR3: CASSPVDRYNTEAFF

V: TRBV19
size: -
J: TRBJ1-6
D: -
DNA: TGTGCCAGTAGTGTTGGGCCCTACGGGGGATCACCCCTCCACTTT
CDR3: CASSVGPYGGSPLHF

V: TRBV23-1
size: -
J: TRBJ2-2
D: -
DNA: TGCGCCAGCAGTCAATCCAGGGAGGAGAACACCGGGGAGCTGTTTTTT
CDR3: CASSQSREENTGELFF

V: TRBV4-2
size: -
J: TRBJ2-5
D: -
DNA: TGTGCCAGCAGCCTCGAAGAGACCCAGTACTTC
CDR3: CASSLEETQYF

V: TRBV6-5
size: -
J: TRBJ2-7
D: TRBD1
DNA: TGTGCCAGCAGTCCCTGGTCGGTAGGGGGCGCCGAGCAGTACTTC
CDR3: CASSPWSVGGAEQYF

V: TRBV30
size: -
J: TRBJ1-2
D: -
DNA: TGTGCCTGGAGTGTAATGTCCGGCAGGGGAGGGGATGGCTACACCTTC
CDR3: CAWSVMSGRGGDGYTF

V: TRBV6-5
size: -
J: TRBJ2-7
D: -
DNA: TGTGCCAGCAGGGGGGGGGCCCCAGCTCTCTACGAGCAGTACTTC
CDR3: CASRGGAPALYEQYF

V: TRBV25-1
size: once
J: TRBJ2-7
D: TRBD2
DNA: TGTGCCAGCAGTGTCGTCGTAGCGGGAGGGCCTTACCCCTACGAGCAGTACTTC
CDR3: CASSVVVAGGPYPYEQYF

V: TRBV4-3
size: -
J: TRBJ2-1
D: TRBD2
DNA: TGCGCCAGCAGCCAAGATCGGGGGGGCTCCCAGTTCTTC
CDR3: CASSQDRGGSQFF

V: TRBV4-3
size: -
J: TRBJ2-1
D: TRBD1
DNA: TGCGCCAGCAGCCAAGAGCCCGGGACAGGGATCGATGAGCAGTTCTTC
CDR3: CASSQEPGTGIDEQFF

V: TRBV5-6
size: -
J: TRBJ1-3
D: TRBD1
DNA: TGTGCCAGCAGTAACCAGGGGGCGAGAGGAAACACCATATATTTT
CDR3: CASSNQGARGNTIYF

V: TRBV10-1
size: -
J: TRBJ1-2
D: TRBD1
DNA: TGCGCCAGCCAAATGGACAGGTTTGGGGAGTATGGCTACACCTTC
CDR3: CASQMDRFGEYGYTF

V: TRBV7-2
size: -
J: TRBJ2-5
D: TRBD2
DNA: TGTGCCAGCAGCTTAGTACTAGCGGGAGGACAAACTGGGGAGACCCAGTACTTC
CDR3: CASSLVLAGGQTGETQYF

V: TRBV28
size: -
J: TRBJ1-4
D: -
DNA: TGTGCCAGCAGGGGGGGGCGGGGTGAAAAACTGTTTTTT
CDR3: CASRGGRGEKLFF

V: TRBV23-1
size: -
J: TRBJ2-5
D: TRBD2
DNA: TGCGCCAGCAGTCAATCGATACTAGCGGGGCGTCTTCAAGAGACCCAGTACTTC
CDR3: CASSQSILAGRLQETQYF

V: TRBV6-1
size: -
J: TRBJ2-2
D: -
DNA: TGTGCCAGCAGGTACATGCAGAACACCGGGGAGCTGTTTTTT
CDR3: CASRYMQNTGELFF

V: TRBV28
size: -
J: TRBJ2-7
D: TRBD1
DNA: TGTGCCACCCGGGACAGTTCCTACGAGCAGTACTTC
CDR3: CATRDSSYEQYF

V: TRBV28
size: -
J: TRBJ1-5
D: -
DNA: TGTGCCAGCAGTTGTACCAGGGTAGGGGGCAATCAGCCCCAGCATTTT
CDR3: CASSCTRVGGNQPQHF

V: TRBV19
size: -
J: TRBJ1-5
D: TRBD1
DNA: TGTGCCAGTACCGAAAACCGGGACAGGGGCAATCAGCCCCAGCATTTT
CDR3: CASTENRDRGNQPQHF

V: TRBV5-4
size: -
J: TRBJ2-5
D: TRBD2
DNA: TGTGCCAGCAGCTTAGGTGGACTAGCGGGAGATGTCGAGACCCAGTACTTC
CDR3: CASSLGGLAGDVETQYF

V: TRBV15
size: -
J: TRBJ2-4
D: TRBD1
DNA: TGTGCCACATTTCCGGGACAGGGAAACATTCAGTACTTC
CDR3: CATFPGQGNIQYF

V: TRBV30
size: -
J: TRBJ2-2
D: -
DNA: TGTGCCTGGAGTGCCCCCAGCACCGGGGAGCTGTTTTTT
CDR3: CAWSAPSTGELFF

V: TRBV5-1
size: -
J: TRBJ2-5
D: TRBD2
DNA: TGCGCCAGCAGCTTATGGACTAGCGGGAGGGCCAACAACCAAGAGACCCAGTACTTC
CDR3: CASSLWTSGRANNQETQYF

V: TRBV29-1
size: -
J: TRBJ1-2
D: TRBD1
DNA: TGCAGCGTTTGGGACAGGGGGGATGGCTACACCTTC
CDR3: CSVWDRGDGYTF

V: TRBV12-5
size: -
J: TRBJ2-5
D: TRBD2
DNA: TGTGCTAGTGGTTTGGGACTAGCGGGAGGGCCAGGAGAGACCCAGTACTTC
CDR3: CASGLGLAGGPGETQYF

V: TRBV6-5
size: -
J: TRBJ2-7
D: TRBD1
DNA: TGTGCCAGCAGTTCCCGGGACAGGCCTTCCTACGAGCAGTACTTC
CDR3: CASSSRDRPSYEQYF

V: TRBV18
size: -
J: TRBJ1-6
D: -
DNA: TGTGCCAGCTCACCAAGGGACACACTTGGGAATTCACCCCTCCACTTT
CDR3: CASSPRDTLGNSPLHF

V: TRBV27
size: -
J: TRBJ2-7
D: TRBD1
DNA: TGTGCCAGCAGTCAACCGGGACAGGGGACCCCCTACGAGCAGTACTTC
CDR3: CASSQPGQGTPYEQYF

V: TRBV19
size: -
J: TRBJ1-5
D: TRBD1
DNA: TGTGCCAGTAGTATGGGGACAGGACAAAATCAGCCCCAGCATTTT
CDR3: CASSMGTGQNQPQHF

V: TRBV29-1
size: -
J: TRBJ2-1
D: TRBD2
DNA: TGCAGCGTTCCTCTAGCGGGAGCGCCCCCCCACAATGAGCAGTTCTTC
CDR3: CSVPLAGAPPHNEQFF

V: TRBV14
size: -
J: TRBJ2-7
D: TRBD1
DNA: TGTGCCAGCAGCCGCAACAGGGGCGAGCAGTACTTC
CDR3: CASSRNRGEQYF

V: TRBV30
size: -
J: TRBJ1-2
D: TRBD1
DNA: TGTGCCTGGAGTGTGAGACAGGGGCGGCACTATGGCTACACCTTC
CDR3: CAWSVRQGRHYGYTF

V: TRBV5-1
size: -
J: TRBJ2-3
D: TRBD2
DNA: TGCGCCAGCCAGCGGGACTCAGATACGCAGTATTTT
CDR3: CASQRDSDTQYF

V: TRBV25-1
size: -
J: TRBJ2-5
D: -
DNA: TGTGCCAGCAGTGGGGCCCAGGGGCGTAAAGAGACCCAGTACTTC
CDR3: CASSGAQGRKETQYF

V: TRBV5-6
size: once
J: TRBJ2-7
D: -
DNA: TGTGCCAGCAGCTTGGACGGCGGCTCTCGCGGCGAGCAGTACTTC
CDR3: CASSLDGGSRGEQYF

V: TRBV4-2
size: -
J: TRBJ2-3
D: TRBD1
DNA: TGTGCCAGCAGCACTCGACAGGGGCCAGATACGCAGTATTTT
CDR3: CASSTRQGPDTQYF

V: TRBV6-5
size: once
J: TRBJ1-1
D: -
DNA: TGTGCCAGCAGCCACAGGCCCGGTTTGAACACTGAAGCTTTCTTT
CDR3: CASSHRPGLNTEAFF

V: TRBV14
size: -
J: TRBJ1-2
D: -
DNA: TGTGCCAGAAAAGGAAGGAGGGTCTATGGCTACACCTTC
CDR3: CARKGRRVYGYTF

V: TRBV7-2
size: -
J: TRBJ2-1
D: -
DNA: TGTGCCAGCAGCTTAGGAGGGCAGGGAGGAGATGAGCAGTTCTTC
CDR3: CASSLGGQGGDEQFF